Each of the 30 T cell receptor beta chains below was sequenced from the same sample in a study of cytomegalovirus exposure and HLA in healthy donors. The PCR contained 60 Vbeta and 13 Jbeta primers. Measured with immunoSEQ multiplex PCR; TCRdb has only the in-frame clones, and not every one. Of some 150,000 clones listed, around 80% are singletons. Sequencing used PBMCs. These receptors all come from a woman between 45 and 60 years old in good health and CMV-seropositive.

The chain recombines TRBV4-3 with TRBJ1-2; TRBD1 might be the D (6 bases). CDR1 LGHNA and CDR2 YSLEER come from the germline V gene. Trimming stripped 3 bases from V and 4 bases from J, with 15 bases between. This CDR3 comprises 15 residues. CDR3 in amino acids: CASSHDTRDIYGYTF. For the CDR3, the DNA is TGCGCCAGCAGCCACGATACCAGGGACATCTATGGCTACACCTTC.

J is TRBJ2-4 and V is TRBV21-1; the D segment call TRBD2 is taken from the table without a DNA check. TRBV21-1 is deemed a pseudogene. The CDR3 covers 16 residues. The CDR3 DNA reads TGTGCCAGCATCGGACGCGGGACCGATACCAACCGGGTTCAGTACTTC. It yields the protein CASIGRGTDTNRVQYF.

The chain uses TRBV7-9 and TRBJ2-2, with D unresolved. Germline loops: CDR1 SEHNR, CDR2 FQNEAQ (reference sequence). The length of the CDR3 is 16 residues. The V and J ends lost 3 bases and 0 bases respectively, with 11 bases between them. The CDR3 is CASSFGLQTNTGELFF. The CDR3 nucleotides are TGTGCCAGCAGCTTTGGTTTACAGACGAACACCGGGGAGCTGTTTTTT.

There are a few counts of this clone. CDR3 region: CASSPSPRDSHFF. Here the CDR3 DNA reads TGTGCCAGCAGCCCTTCCCCGAGGGACTCCCACTTCTTC. The chain joins TRBV4-2 to TRBJ2-1; perhaps TRBD2 as D (6 bases). Trimming removed 4 bases from V and 16 bases from J, with 20 bases in between. Germline V gives CDR1 LGHNA, CDR2 YNFKEQ. CDR3 size: 13 residues.

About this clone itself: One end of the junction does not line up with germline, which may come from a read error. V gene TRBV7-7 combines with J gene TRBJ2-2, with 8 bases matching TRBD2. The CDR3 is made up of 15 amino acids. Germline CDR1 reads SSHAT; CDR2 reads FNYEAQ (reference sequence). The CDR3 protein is CASSLGLANTGELFF. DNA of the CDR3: TGTGCTAGCAGCCTCGGACTAGCTAACACCGGGGAGCTGTTTTTT.

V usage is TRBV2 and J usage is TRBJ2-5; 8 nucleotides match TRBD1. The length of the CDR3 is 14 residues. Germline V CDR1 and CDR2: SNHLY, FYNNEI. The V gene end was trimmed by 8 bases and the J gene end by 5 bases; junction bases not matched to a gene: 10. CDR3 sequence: CASGRLQGEETQYF. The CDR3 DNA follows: TGTGCCAGCGGGAGGCTACAGGGGGAGGAGACCCAGTACTTC. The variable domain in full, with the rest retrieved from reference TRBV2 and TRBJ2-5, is EPEVTQTPSHQVTQMGQEVILRCVPISNHLYFYWYRQILGQKVEFLVSFYNNEISEKSEIFDDQFSVERPDGSNFTLKIRSTKLEDSAMYFCASGRLQGEETQYFGPGTRLLVL.

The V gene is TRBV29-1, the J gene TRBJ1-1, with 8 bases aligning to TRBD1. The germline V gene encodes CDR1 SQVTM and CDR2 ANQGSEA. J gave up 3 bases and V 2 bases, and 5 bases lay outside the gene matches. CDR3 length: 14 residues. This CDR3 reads CSVESGQGYTEAFF. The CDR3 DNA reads TGCAGCGTTGAATCTGGACAGGGTTACACTGAAGCTTTCTTT.

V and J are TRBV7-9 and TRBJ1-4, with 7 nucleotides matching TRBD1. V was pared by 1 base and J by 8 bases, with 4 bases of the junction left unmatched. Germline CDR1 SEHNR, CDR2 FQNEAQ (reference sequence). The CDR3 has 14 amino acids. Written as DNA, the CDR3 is TGTGCCAGCAGCTTAGGCCAGGGGGGAGAAAAACTGTTTTTT. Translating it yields CASSLGQGGEKLFF.

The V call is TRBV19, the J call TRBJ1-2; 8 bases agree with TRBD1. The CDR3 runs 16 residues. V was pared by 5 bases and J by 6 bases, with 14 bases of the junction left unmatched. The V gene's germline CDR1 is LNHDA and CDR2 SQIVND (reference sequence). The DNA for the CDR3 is TGTGCCAGTAGTCCCTATAGGACAGGGCCTATGGATGGCTACACCTTC. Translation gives CASSPYRTGPMDGYTF.

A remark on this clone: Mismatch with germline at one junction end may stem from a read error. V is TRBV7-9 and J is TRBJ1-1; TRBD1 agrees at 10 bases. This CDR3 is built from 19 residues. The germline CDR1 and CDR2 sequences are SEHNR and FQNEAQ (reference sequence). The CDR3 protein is CSSSSDKGQGDSWNTEAFF. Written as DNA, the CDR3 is TGTTCCAGCAGCTCGGATAAAGGACAGGGGGATAGTTGGAACACTGAAGCTTTCTTT.

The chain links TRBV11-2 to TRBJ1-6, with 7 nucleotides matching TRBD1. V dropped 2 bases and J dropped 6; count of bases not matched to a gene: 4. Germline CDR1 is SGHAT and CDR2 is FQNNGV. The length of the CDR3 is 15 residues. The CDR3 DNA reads TGTGCCAGCAGCTTACAGCAGGGGGGTAATTCACCCCTCCACTTT. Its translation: CASSLQQGGNSPLHF.

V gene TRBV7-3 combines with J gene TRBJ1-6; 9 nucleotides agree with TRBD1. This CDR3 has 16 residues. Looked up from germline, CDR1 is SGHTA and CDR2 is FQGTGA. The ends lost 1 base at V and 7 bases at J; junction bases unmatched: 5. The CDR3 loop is CASSLMGTGTNSPLHF. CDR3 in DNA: TGTGCCAGCAGCTTAATGGGGACAGGGACCAATTCACCCCTCCACTTT.

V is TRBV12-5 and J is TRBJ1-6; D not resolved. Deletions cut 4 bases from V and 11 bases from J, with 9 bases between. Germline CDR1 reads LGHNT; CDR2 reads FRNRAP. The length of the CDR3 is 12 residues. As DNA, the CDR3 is TGTGCTAGTGGTTCCGAGGGCACACCCCTCCACTTT. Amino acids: CASGSEGTPLHF. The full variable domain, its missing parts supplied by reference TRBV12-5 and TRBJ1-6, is DARVTQTPRHKVTEMGQEVTMRCQPILGHNTVFWYRQTMMQGLELLAYFRNRAPLDDSGMPKDRFSAEMPDATLATLKIQPSEPRDSAVYFCASGSEGTPLHFGNGTRLTVT.

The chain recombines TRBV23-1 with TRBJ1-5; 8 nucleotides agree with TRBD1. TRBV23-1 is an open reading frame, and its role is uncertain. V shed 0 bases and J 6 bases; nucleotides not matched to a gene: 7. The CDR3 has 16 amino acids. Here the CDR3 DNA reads TGCGCCAGCAGTCAATCGACAGGGGAAGAGATTCAGCCCCAGCATTTT. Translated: CASSQSTGEEIQPQHF.

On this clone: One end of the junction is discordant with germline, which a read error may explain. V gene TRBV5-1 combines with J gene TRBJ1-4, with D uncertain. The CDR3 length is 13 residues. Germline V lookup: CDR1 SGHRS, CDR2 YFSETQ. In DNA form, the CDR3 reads TGCGCCAGCCGACGCGCAACTAATGAAGAACTGTTTTTT. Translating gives CASRRATNEELFF. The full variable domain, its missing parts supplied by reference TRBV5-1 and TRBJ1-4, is KAGVTQTPRYLIKTRGQQVTLSCSPISGHRSVSWYQQTPGQGLQFLFEYFSETQRNKGNFPGRFSGRQFSNSRSEMNVSTLELGDSALYLCASRRATNEELFFGSGTQLSVL.

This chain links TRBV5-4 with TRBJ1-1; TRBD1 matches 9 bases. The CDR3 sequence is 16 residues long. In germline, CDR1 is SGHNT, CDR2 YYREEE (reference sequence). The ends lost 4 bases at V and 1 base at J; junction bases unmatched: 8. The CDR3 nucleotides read TGTGCCAGCAGCGGAAAGGACAGGGGCGCGAACACTGAAGCTTTCTTT. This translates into CASSGKDRGANTEAFF.

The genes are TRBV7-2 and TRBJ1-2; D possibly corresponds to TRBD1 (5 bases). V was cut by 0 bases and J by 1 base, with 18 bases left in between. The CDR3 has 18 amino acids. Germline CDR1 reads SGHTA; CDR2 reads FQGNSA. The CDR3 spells CASSLAQLNRWINYGYTF. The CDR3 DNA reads TGTGCCAGCAGCTTAGCCCAATTAAACAGGTGGATTAACTATGGCTACACCTTC.

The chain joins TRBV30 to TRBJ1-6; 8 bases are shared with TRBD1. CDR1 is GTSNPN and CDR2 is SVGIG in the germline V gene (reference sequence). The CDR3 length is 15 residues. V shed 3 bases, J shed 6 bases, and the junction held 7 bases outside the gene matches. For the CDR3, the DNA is TGTGCCTGGAGGCGCCCAGGGGGCGGTAATTCACCCCTCCACTTT. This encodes CAWRRPGGGNSPLHF.

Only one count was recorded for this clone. The CDR3 bases are TGTGCCAGCAGCCGGGACAGAGTGAACACCGGGGAGCTGTTTTTT. Its protein is CASSRDRVNTGELFF. The rearrangement joins TRBV4-2 to TRBJ2-2, with 7 bases fitting TRBD1. Germline CDR1 and CDR2: LGHNA and YNFKEQ. The CDR3 has 15 amino acids. V was pared by 4 bases and J by 1 base, with 3 bases of the junction left unmatched.

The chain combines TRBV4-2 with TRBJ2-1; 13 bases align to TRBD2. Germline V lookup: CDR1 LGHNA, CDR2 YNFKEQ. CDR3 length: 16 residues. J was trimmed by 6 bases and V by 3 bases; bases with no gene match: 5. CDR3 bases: TGTGCCAGCAGCCAGGAAGGGACTAGCGGGATCAATGAGCAGTTCTTC. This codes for CASSQEGTSGINEQFF.

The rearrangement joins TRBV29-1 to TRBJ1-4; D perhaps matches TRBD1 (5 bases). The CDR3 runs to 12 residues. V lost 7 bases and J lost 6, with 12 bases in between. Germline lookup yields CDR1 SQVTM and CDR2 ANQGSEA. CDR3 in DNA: TGCAGCGGCGGTAGGGGCGATGAAAAACTGTTTTTT. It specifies CSGGRGDEKLFF.

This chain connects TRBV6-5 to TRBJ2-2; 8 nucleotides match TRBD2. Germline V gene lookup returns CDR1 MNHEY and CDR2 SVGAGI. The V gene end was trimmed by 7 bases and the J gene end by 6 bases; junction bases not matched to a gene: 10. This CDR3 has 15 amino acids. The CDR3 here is CASTRGGPQAGELFF. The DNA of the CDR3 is TGTGCCAGCACCCGGGGGGGTCCTCAGGCCGGGGAGCTGTTTTTT.

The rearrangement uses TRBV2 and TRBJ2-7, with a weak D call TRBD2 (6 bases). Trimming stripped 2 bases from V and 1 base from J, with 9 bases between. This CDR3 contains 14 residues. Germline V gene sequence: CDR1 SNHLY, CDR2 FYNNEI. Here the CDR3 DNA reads TGTGCCAGCAGTGAATTCGCGGGGTCCTACGAGCAGTACTTC. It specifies CASSEFAGSYEQYF.

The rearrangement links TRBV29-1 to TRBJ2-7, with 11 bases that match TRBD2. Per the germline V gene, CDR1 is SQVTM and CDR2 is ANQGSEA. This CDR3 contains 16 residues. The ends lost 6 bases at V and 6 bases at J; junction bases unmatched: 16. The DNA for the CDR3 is TGCAGCGTGGGGGTAGGCGCTAGCGGGAGGCCTTTCGAGCAGTACTTC. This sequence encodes CSVGVGASGRPFEQYF.

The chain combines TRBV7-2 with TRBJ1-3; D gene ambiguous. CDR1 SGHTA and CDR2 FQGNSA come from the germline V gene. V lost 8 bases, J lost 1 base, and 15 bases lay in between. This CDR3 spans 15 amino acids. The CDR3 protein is CASSRSGLSGNTIYF. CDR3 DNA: TGTGCCAGCTCTAGATCGGGGTTATCTGGAAACACCATATATTTT.

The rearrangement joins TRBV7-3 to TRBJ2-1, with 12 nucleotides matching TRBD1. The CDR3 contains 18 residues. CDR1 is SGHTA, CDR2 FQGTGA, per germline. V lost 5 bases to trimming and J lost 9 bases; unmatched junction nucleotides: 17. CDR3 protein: CASSAIRGTGGNGGEQFF. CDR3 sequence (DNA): TGTGCCAGCAGCGCAATCCGCGGGACAGGGGGCAATGGGGGTGAGCAGTTCTTC.

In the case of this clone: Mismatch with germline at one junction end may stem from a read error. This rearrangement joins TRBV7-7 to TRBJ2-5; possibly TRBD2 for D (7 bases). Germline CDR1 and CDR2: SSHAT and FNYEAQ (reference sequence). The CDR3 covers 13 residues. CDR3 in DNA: TGTGCTAGCAGTCCAGGGGAGGGGGAGACCCAGTACTTC. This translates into CASSPGEGETQYF.

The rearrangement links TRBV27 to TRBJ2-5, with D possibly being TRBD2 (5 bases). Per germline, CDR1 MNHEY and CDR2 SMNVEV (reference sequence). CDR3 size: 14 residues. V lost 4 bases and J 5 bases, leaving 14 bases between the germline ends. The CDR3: CASSYSLGEETQYF. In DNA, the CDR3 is TGTGCCAGCAGTTACTCTCTGGGAGAGGAGACCCAGTACTTC.

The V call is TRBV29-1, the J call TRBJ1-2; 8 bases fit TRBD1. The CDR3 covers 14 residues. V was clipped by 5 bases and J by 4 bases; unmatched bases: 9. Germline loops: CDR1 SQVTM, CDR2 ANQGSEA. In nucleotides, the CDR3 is TGCAGCGTTCCCAGGGACAGGAATCGCTATGGCTACACCTTC. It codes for CSVPRDRNRYGYTF.

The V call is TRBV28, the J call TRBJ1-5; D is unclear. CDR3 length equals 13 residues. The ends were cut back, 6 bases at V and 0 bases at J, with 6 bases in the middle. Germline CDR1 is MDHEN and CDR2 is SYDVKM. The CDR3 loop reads CASRRYSNQPQHF. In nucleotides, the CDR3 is TGTGCCAGCAGGAGATATAGCAATCAGCCCCAGCATTTT.